These 2 T cell receptor beta chains share one sample of origin, sequenced in a study of shared clonotypes between healthy human individuals. TCRdb's copy holds only in-frame clones and misses some; the assay was immunoSEQ multiplex PCR. The table has a few million clones, roughly 95% seen once. CD45RO-negative, CCR7-selected cells formed the naive CD8 fraction, which excluded terminally differentiated effector memory CD45RA+ cells. The sample was naive CD8+ T cells from PBMCs. These receptor sequences come from a man aged 18 to 30 in good health. Some clones in this sample may be carry-over from other donors' samples.

This clone was found a few times. The rearrangement links TRBV6-5 to TRBJ1-5; 7 bases are a match to TRBD1. The ends lost 5 bases at V and 2 bases at J; junction bases unmatched: 6. This CDR3 is built from 15 residues. Germline CDR1 reads MNHEY; CDR2 reads SVGAGI. The chain's CDR3 is CASSPNRGGNQPQHF. As DNA, the CDR3 is TGTGCCAGCAGTCCGAACAGGGGCGGCAATCAGCCCCAGCATTTT.

V and J are TRBV19 and TRBJ2-7; weak D call: TRBD1 (6 bases). Germline V gene lookup returns CDR1 LNHDA and CDR2 SQIVND (reference sequence). Trimming shortened V by 7 bases and J by 0 bases, and 10 bases separated the two germline ends. The CDR3 consists of 13 residues. The CDR3 sequence is CASIDRNSYEQYF. CDR3 DNA sequence: TGTGCCAGTATAGACAGGAACTCCTACGAGCAGTACTTC.